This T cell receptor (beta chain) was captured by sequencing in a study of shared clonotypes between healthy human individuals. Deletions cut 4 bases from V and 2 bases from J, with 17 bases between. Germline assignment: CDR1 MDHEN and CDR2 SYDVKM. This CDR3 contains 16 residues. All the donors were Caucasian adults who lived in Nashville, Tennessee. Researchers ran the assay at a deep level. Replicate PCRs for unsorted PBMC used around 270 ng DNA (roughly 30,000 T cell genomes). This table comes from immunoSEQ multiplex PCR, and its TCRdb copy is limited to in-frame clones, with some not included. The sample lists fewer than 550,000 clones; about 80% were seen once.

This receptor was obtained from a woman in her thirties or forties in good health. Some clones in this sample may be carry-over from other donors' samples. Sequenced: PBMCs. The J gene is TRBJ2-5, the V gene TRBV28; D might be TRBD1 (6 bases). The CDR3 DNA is TGTGCCAGCAGTTCAGGGGCAGCCACCATGCAAGAGACCCAGTACTTC. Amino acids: CASSSGAATMQETQYF.